This TCR beta chain was obtained from a study of blood T cell repertoires in COVID-19. Study-level background: COVID-19 samples collected from the United States, Italy and Spain covered acute and convalescent phases. Sources were T cells, B-cell-depleted T cells, or PBMCs; the material itself was cDNA or gDNA.

Source study methods: The assay estimated nucleated cells by amplifying reference gene primers. TCRdb keeps only in-frame clones here, not all; method: immunoSEQ multiplex PCR. The V and J calls and the clone size are those of that table, but D and trimming were determined from the DNA. Of 75,000 to 100,000 clones listed, roughly 90% are singletons. The sequence was obtained from a man aged 65-85 years with acute or convalescent COVID-19. Sequenced sample: peripheral blood.

CDR3 loop: CASSLANQGYYGYTF. The CDR3 nucleotides are TGTGCCAGCAGCTTAGCGAACCAGGGATACTATGGCTACACCTTC. The gene calls are TRBV7-2 and TRBJ1-2, with D perhaps TRBD1 (5 bases). This CDR3 is 15 amino acids long. The germline V and J ends were trimmed by 0 bases and 3 bases, with 11 bases remaining between them. Germline V gene lookup returns CDR1 SGHTA and CDR2 FQGNSA.